The T cell receptor beta chain under discussion was sequenced for a study of T cell responses to AZD1222 COVID-19 vaccine. CDR1 LGHDT and CDR2 YNNKEL come from the germline V gene (reference sequence). Trimming took off 4 bases at V and 4 bases at J, with 10 bases between the two ends. CDR3 length: 13 residues. The protocol was immunoSEQ multiplex PCR, while the TCRdb copy is restricted to in-frame clones and leaves out a portion. The profile shows 90,000 to 150,000 clones, about 89% of them singletons. The study's findings and limits: Close to half of all spike-specific TCRs reportedly target regions of the variants that are unmutated. Spike-spanning, vaccine-associated CD4 TCRs were dominant at 160-218 and 743-854. Baseline serology detected seropositivity in only a handful of AZD1222 recipients.

The sample holds a few counts of this clone. Its antigen is unidentified. The sequence derives from an adult in good health. The material sequenced was peripheral blood, taken on day 0 of AZD1222 vaccination. This chain links TRBV3-1 (or the pseudogene TRBV3-2) with TRBJ1-1, with D possibly being TRBD1 (5 bases). CDR3 amino acids: CASSPVGLTEAFF. The CDR3 bases are TGTGCCAGCAGCCCAGTGGGACTCACTGAAGCTTTCTTT.